This TCR beta chain originates from a study of blood T cell repertoires in COVID-19. Overall study context: PBMCs, B-cell-depleted T cells, or T cells provided the cDNA or gDNA that made up the material.

The CDR3 is 15 residues long. Trimming took off 1 base at V and 3 bases at J, with 12 bases between the two ends. Germline V gene data show CDR1 as LNHNV and CDR2 as YYDKDF (reference sequence). This clone showed up just once. As processed by the authors: Quantification of nucleated cells was approximated via reference gene primer amplification. Measured with immunoSEQ multiplex PCR; TCRdb has only the in-frame clones, and not every one. The V and J calls and clone size come from that table; D and trimming were worked out from the DNA. The profile covers roughly 110,000 clones, with 75% to 95% appearing a single time and 1% to 1.5% taken by the ten largest.

The TCR originated in a woman aged 25 to 45 with acute or convalescent COVID-19. The V call is TRBV15, the J call TRBJ1-1; D uncertain. The sample taken for sequencing was peripheral blood. The CDR3 is CATSRGKRVDTEAFF. The CDR3 coding sequence is TGTGCCACCAGCAGAGGGAAGCGGGTGGACACTGAAGCTTTCTTT.